Presented here are 11 T cell receptor beta chains from one specimen sequenced in a study of cytomegalovirus exposure and HLA in healthy donors. PCR used 60 Vbeta primers and 13 Jbeta primers. The data were produced by immunoSEQ multiplex PCR, yet TCRdb's version contains in-frame clones alone and is incomplete. Seen here are 100,000 to 120,000 clones, about 68% observed once, and the top ten hold around 4.3%. Specimen: PBMCs. These receptors originate from a woman between 40 and 55 years old in good health and CMV-seropositive.

The DNA for the CDR3 is TGCGCCAGCAGCTTGGGGGACAGGATTGAAAAACTGTTTTTT. Translated, it gives CASSLGDRIEKLFF. The chain recombines TRBV5-1 with TRBJ1-4; 8 bases agree with TRBD1. Germline CDR1 SGHRS, CDR2 YFSETQ. The CDR3 covers 14 residues. Unmatched junction bases numbered 2, after V lost 0 bases and J lost 7 bases.

The CDR3 nucleotides read TGTGCCAGCAGAAGCCCCGGGACAGGGTACATTCACGAGCAGTACTTC. Encoded protein: CASRSPGTGYIHEQYF. V and J are TRBV28 and TRBJ2-7, with 9 bases that match TRBD1. The germline gives CDR1 MDHEN, CDR2 SYDVKM. V shed 6 bases and J 5 bases; nucleotides not matched to a gene: 14. The CDR3 loop spans 16 amino acids.

The chain couples TRBV29-1 to TRBJ2-3; TRBD1 matches at 7 bases. The CDR3 spans 13 residues. Looked up from germline, CDR1 is SQVTM and CDR2 is ANQGSEA. V lost 3 bases to trimming and J lost 1 base; unmatched junction nucleotides: 1. CDR3 loop: CSVDQGGTDTQYF. For the CDR3, the DNA is TGCAGCGTTGACCAGGGGGGCACAGATACGCAGTATTTT.

This chain connects TRBV7-9 to TRBJ1-2, with TRBD1 matching 8 bases. V dropped 3 bases and J dropped 5; count of bases not matched to a gene: 5. This CDR3 region has 14 residues. CDR1 SEHNR and CDR2 FQNEAQ come from the germline V gene (reference sequence). The DNA of the CDR3 is TGTGCCAGCAGCTTCGGGGACAGGCCTTATGGCTACACCTTC. Protein product: CASSFGDRPYGYTF.

V and J are TRBV9 and TRBJ2-7; possibly TRBD1 for D (6 bases). CDR3 length: 14 amino acids. The germline V gene encodes CDR1 SGDLS and CDR2 YYNGEE. The ends were cut back, 3 bases at V and 1 base at J, with 11 bases in the middle. CDR3 protein: CASSAGDKSYEQYF. The CDR3 bases are TGTGCCAGCAGCGCCGGGGACAAATCCTACGAGCAGTACTTC.

This clone came up a few times. The chain recombines TRBV7-2 with TRBJ1-1; no clear D. The CDR3 length is 14 residues. In germline, CDR1 is SGHTA, CDR2 FQGNSA. Trimming removed 9 bases from V and 2 bases from J, with 16 bases in between. CDR3 nucleotide sequence: TGTGCCAGTTCACCAGGCCCCTCCAACACTGAAGCTTTCTTT. This gives the protein CASSPGPSNTEAFF.

The CDR3 spells CASSVMGTGGRIYGYTF. The CDR3 DNA sequence: TGTGCCAGCAGTGTAATGGGAACAGGGGGTCGTATCTATGGCTACACCTTC. The V and J genes are TRBV2 and TRBJ1-2, with 8 positions matching TRBD1. The germline gives CDR1 SNHLY, CDR2 FYNNEI. Trimming at V came to 4 bases and at J to 4 bases, leaving 14 bases not matched to a gene. The CDR3 is 17 amino acids.

The chain has TRBV7-3 and TRBJ2-5; 10 bases map to TRBD2. The germline V gene has CDR1 SGHTA and CDR2 FQGTGA. The CDR3 contains 15 residues. After removal of 5 bases from V and 5 bases from J, the junction contained 8 bases not matched to a gene. The CDR3 here is CASSQAGGPGETQYF. In DNA, the CDR3 is TGTGCCAGCAGCCAAGCGGGGGGGCCCGGGGAGACCCAGTACTTC.

This chain joins TRBV7-6 and TRBJ2-2, with TRBD1 identical over 8 bases. Germline V lookup: CDR1 SGHVS, CDR2 FNYEAQ. CDR3 size: 16 residues. V shed 2 bases and J 4 bases; nucleotides not matched to a gene: 6. DNA for the CDR3: TGTGCCAGCAGCTTAAATGCCAGGGGGCTCACCGGGGAGCTGTTTTTT. Protein sequence: CASSLNARGLTGELFF.

This chain joins TRBV5-1 and TRBJ2-3; 11 nucleotides line up with TRBD2. Germline V CDR1 and CDR2: SGHRS, YFSETQ. V lost 5 bases, J lost 5 bases, and 4 bases stayed unmatched. The CDR3 consists of 14 residues. CDR3 sequence: CASSVAGGIDTQYF. The CDR3 nucleotides are TGCGCCAGCAGTGTAGCGGGAGGGATAGATACGCAGTATTTT.

This rearrangement joins TRBV6-1 to TRBJ2-5, with TRBD1 matching over 8 bases. The CDR3 sequence is 13 residues long. V was pared by 4 bases and J by 5 bases, with 3 bases of the junction left unmatched. Germline V CDR1 and CDR2: MNHNS, SASEGT. CDR3 sequence: CASSGDRRETQYF. The CDR3 nucleotides are TGTGCCAGCAGTGGGGACAGGCGGGAGACCCAGTACTTC.